The next 9 T cell receptor beta chains were all read from a single sample in a study of shared clonotypes between healthy human individuals. The protocol was immunoSEQ multiplex PCR, while the TCRdb copy is restricted to in-frame clones and leaves out a portion. The repertoire holds 1.4 million or so clones, with roughly 98.5% as singletons. Sequences were obtained from naive CD4+ T cells sorted from blood. Subset in this sample: CD45RA+ positively selected. These receptors were obtained from a man aged 30-40 years in good health.

This chain connects TRBV5-1 to TRBJ2-1, with 7 bases aligning to TRBD2. The CDR3 runs 15 residues. Germline CDR1 and CDR2: SGHRS and YFSETQ. V lost 3 bases, J lost 4 bases, and 7 bases stayed unmatched. The CDR3 is CASSSGTNPYNEQFF. The CDR3 DNA reads TGCGCCAGCAGCTCCGGGACTAACCCTTACAATGAGCAGTTCTTC.

The V and J genes are TRBV7-8 and TRBJ2-2; 8 bases line up with TRBD2. The CDR3 is 19 residues long. J gave up 0 bases and V 1 base, and 10 bases lay outside the gene matches. Germline V lookup: CDR1 SGHVS, CDR2 FQNEAQ. The CDR3 DNA is TGTGCCAGCAGCTTAGAATTGAACGGGAGGGCTACGAACACCGGGGAGCTGTTTTTT. It yields the protein CASSLELNGRATNTGELFF.

The rearrangement links TRBV18 to TRBJ2-7; 9 positions match TRBD2. The V segment lost 3 bases and the J segment 7 bases; nucleotides outside the gene matches: 13. The length of the CDR3 is 16 residues. CDR1 and CDR2 from the germline V gene are KGHSH and LQKENI. The CDR3 reads CASSPSAGGPLEEQYF. In nucleotides, the CDR3 is TGTGCCAGCTCACCTTCGGCGGGAGGGCCCCTAGAAGAGCAGTACTTC.

This chain joins TRBV6-1 and TRBJ1-5; no clear D. The V gene's germline CDR1 is MNHNS and CDR2 SASEGT. This CDR3 comprises 13 residues. Trimming pared 5 bases from V and 5 bases from J, leaving 10 bases between. The DNA of the CDR3 is TGTGCCAGCAGTCCCGAGAGAGATCAGCCCCAGCATTTT. This codes for CASSPERDQPQHF.

The chain uses TRBV28 and TRBJ1-1, with TRBD1 as a possible D gene (6 bases). V was trimmed by 9 bases and J by 5 bases, leaving 19 bases between them. The CDR3 contains 14 residues. Germline-derived CDR1 and CDR2 are MDHEN and SYDVKM. DNA of the CDR3: TGTGCCAGTATAACTTCAGGGGTTATGACTGAAGCTTTCTTT. It codes for CASITSGVMTEAFF.

This sequence joins TRBV7-9 and TRBJ1-5; 8 bases are shared with TRBD1. Germline assignment: CDR1 SEHNR and CDR2 FQNEAQ (reference sequence). Trimming took 5 bases from V and 6 from J; bases not matched to a gene: 12. There are 16 residues in the CDR3. CDR3 coding DNA: TGTGCCAGCAGCCCGGGGACAGGTGGCGGTTCTCAGCCCCAGCATTTT. It is translated as CASSPGTGGGSQPQHF.

The J gene is TRBJ2-7, the V gene TRBV10-1; TRBD1 agrees at 10 bases. V was pared by 0 bases and J by 9 bases, with 8 bases of the junction left unmatched. The CDR3 loop spans 15 amino acids. Per germline, CDR1 WNHNN and CDR2 SYGVQD (reference sequence). CDR3 coding DNA: TGCGCCAGCAGTGAGTCGGGGGGACAGGGGAGAACGCAGTACTTC. The encoded protein is CASSESGGQGRTQYF.

The rearrangement links TRBV6-5 to TRBJ2-1; perhaps TRBD1 as D (5 bases). V was pared by 7 bases and J by 7 bases, with 14 bases between. Germline V gene lookup returns CDR1 MNHEY and CDR2 SVGAGI. CDR3 length: 13 amino acids. CDR3 DNA sequence: TGTGCCAGCACCTCAGGAACAGGAAATGAGCAGTTCTTC. Protein sequence: CASTSGTGNEQFF.

The V call is TRBV2, the J call TRBJ2-2; 13 bases fit TRBD2. Germline V gives CDR1 SNHLY, CDR2 FYNNEI. The CDR3 contains 14 residues. J lost 7 bases, V lost 7 bases, and 3 bases had no gene match. The CDR3 spells CASKLAGGSGELFF. The CDR3 DNA reads as TGTGCCAGCAAACTAGCGGGAGGGAGCGGGGAGCTGTTTTTT.